The present T cell receptor beta chain was sequenced within a study of blood T cell repertoires in COVID-19. Looking at the study overall: COVID-19 samples collected from the United States, Italy and Spain covered acute and convalescent phases.

After removal of 1 base from V and 6 bases from J, the junction contained 3 bases not matched to a gene. Per the germline V gene, CDR1 is MGHRA and CDR2 is YSYEKL. This CDR3 comprises 15 residues. Participant ages covered about 18 to 89 years across approximately 25 US areas. Assignment of participants to cohorts was predicated upon participant-reported clinical history. Under the authors' procedure: Reference gene primer amplification gave nucleated cell count estimates. The table came from immunoSEQ multiplex PCR; TCRdb's copy has only in-frame clones and leaves some out. That table gives V, J and clone size, and the DNA gave D and trimming. Of 300,000 to 400,000 clones in the sample, over 80% are singletons; the top ten hold under 6%.

The clonotype originates from a man in his thirties or forties who had recovered from COVID-19. This chain uses TRBV4-1 with TRBJ1-4; 9 positions agree with TRBD1. The specimen was PBMCs or T cells enriched from blood (not recorded which). CDR3 protein: CASSQGDRADEKLFF. CDR3 bases: TGCGCCAGCAGCCAAGGGGACAGGGCGGATGAAAAACTGTTTTTT.